Sequencing of this T cell receptor (beta chain) was carried out in a study of control samples from healthy donors and cancer patients. Worth noting for this clone: The same CDR3 is also encoded by other DNA sequences in this sample.

Sequencing was performed with immunoSEQ multiplex PCR; in TCRdb, only in-frame clones are kept and a portion is missing. The profile shows some 110,000 clones, roughly 91% of them singletons. The sample consisted of blood. This receptor was obtained from a woman in her 70s in good health.

CDR3 sequence: CASSSQGSGNTIYF. The CDR3 nucleotides read TGTGCCAGTAGTTCACAGGGCTCTGGAAACACCATATATTTT. This chain links TRBV19 with TRBJ1-3, with D possibly matching TRBD1 (6 bases). The CDR3 covers 14 residues. Germline values: CDR1 LNHDA, CDR2 SQIVND (reference sequence). V shed 5 bases and J shed 0 bases, with 8 bases lying between them.